One and the same sample provided the 31 T cell receptor beta chains below, sequenced in a study of blood T cell repertoires in COVID-19. Clones were read by immunoSEQ multiplex PCR, and TCRdb kept only the in-frame ones, dropping some. The sample has almost 200,000 clones; about 82% are singletons. Sequenced sample: peripheral blood. The receptor set was obtained from a man aged 55 to 70 with COVID-19, enrolled during active disease.

The J gene is TRBJ2-5, the V gene TRBV10-3; D is undetermined. The germline CDR1 and CDR2 sequences are ENHRY and SYGVKD. Trimming took 4 bases from V and 5 from J, leaving 5 bases between them. The CDR3 is 11 amino acids. The CDR3 spells CAISARETQYF. CDR3 bases: TGTGCCATCAGTGCGCGGGAGACCCAGTACTTC.

This clone was picked up one time. The chain links TRBV9 to TRBJ1-2; 8 bases match TRBD1. This CDR3 has 15 amino acids. Germline V lookup: CDR1 SGDLS, CDR2 YYNGEE. V lost 0 bases to trimming and J lost 3 bases; unmatched junction nucleotides: 4. CDR3 in amino acids: CASSVAPTGDYGYTF. In DNA form, the CDR3 reads TGTGCCAGCAGCGTAGCCCCGACAGGGGACTATGGCTACACCTTC.

The chain couples TRBV4-1 to TRBJ1-2; 11 nucleotides line up with TRBD1. CDR1 and CDR2 (germline): MGHRA, YSYEKL. V was pared by 1 base and J by 2 bases, with 6 bases of the junction left unmatched. This CDR3 contains 17 residues. The CDR3 loop reads CASSQGTGGLWNYGYTF. For the CDR3, the DNA is TGCGCCAGCAGCCAAGGGACAGGGGGCCTGTGGAACTATGGCTACACCTTC.

This clone occurred a few times. CDR3 in amino acids: CASSPLRGDSSNQPQHF. As DNA, the CDR3 is TGTGCCAGCTCACCACTTCGTGGGGACTCTAGCAATCAGCCCCAGCATTTT. This chain uses TRBV18 with TRBJ1-5; possible D gene TRBD1, 5 bases. The CDR3 has 17 residues. Trimming took 1 base from V and 0 from J, leaving 13 bases between them. Germline V CDR1 and CDR2: KGHSH, LQKENI.

This clone was detected a few times. This rearrangement joins TRBV10-1 to TRBJ2-2; TRBD2 is a possible D gene (5 bases). The ends were cut back, 5 bases at V and 7 bases at J, with 11 bases in the middle. Germline assignment: CDR1 WNHNN and CDR2 SYGVQD (reference sequence). The length of the CDR3 is 13 residues. Written as DNA, the CDR3 is TGCGCCAGCAGTCCGGGGTCGGGCGGGGAGCTGTTTTTT. The encoded protein is CASSPGSGGELFF.

This clone has only one observation. J is TRBJ1-2 and V is TRBV5-4, with 9 positions matching TRBD1. This CDR3 region has 16 residues. The trim removed 0 bases at V and 4 bases at J, leaving 7 bases unmatched. The germline CDR1 and CDR2 sequences are SGHNT and YYREEE (reference sequence). The CDR3 sequence is CASSLGGDRVPYGYTF. In DNA, the CDR3 is TGTGCCAGCAGCTTGGGGGGGGACAGGGTCCCCTATGGCTACACCTTC.

CDR3 in amino acids: CASSPRGRGAGNTIYF. CDR3 coding DNA: TGTGCCAGTAGTCCCCGGGGAAGAGGCGCTGGAAACACCATATATTTT. The V gene is TRBV19, the J gene TRBJ1-3; no reliable D call. CDR1 and CDR2 from the germline V gene are LNHDA and SQIVND (reference sequence). There are 16 residues in the CDR3. V lost 5 bases and J 2 bases, leaving 16 bases between the germline ends. The full variable domain, with the rest looked up from reference TRBV19 and TRBJ1-3, is DGGITQSPKYLFRKEGQNVTLSCEQNLNHDAMYWYRQDPGQGLRLIYYSQIVNDFQKGDIAEGYSVSREKKESFPLTVTSAQKNPTAFYLCASSPRGRGAGNTIYFGEGSWLTVV.

The V gene is TRBV5-6, the J gene TRBJ1-1, with D maybe TRBD1 (6 bases). Looked up from germline, CDR1 is SGHDT and CDR2 is YYEEEE. CDR3 length equals 12 residues. V gave up 0 bases and J gave up 7 bases, with 7 bases separating them. Here the CDR3 DNA reads TGTGCCAGCAGCTTGGGACAGGTTGAAGCTTTCTTT. It encodes CASSLGQVEAFF.

The rearrangement uses TRBV2 and TRBJ2-1; tentatively, D is TRBD2 (6 bases). This CDR3 is built from 16 residues. V was cut by 3 bases and J by 3 bases, with 15 bases left in between. CDR1 and CDR2 (germline): SNHLY, FYNNEI. This CDR3 reads CASSEETGAVYNEQFF. For the CDR3, the DNA is TGTGCCAGCAGTGAGGAAACGGGAGCTGTCTACAATGAGCAGTTCTTC.

This rearrangement joins TRBV5-6 to TRBJ2-1; D is undetermined. Germline V gene data show CDR1 as SGHDT and CDR2 as YYEEEE. V was shortened by 0 bases and J by 9 bases, with 7 bases between the two germline ends. This CDR3 has 12 residues. The CDR3 loop reads CASSLVSREQFF. CDR3 nucleotides: TGTGCCAGCAGCTTGGTTAGTCGTGAGCAGTTCTTC.

The gene calls are TRBV27 and TRBJ1-1, with D perhaps TRBD1 (6 bases). Trimming shortened V by 6 bases and J by 1 base, and 12 bases separated the two germline ends. Germline CDR1 is MNHEY and CDR2 is SMNVEV (reference sequence). This CDR3 has 14 amino acids. The CDR3 loop is CASSRDIENTEAFF. The CDR3 DNA is TGTGCCAGCAGCAGGGACATCGAGAACACTGAAGCTTTCTTT.

In its sample, this clone was seen a few times. This sequence joins TRBV6-5 and TRBJ2-7; D perhaps matches TRBD2 (6 bases). Germline V lookup: CDR1 MNHEY, CDR2 SVGAGI. V was clipped by 10 bases and J by 1 base, with 14 bases between them. The CDR3 loop spans 13 amino acids. CDR3 loop: CATGLPLSYEQYF. CDR3 nucleotide sequence: TGTGCCACTGGACTACCTCTTTCCTACGAGCAGTACTTC.

The CDR3 DNA reads TGTGCCAGCAGCCCCATGACAGGGGCACTTAACTATGGCTACACCTTC. This translates into CASSPMTGALNYGYTF. This sequence joins TRBV5-4 and TRBJ1-2; 8 nucleotides line up with TRBD1. CDR3 size: 16 residues. V lost 4 bases, J lost 1 base, and 9 bases stayed unmatched. Germline V CDR1 and CDR2: SGHNT, YYREEE (reference sequence).

The chain carries TRBV7-9 and TRBJ1-1; D call uncertain. This CDR3 spans 15 amino acids. Deletions cut 2 bases from V and 1 base from J, with 11 bases between. The V gene's germline CDR1 is SEHNR and CDR2 FQNEAQ (reference sequence). CDR3 in DNA: TGTGCCAGCAGCTTATGGGCCAGCCGGAACACTGAAGCTTTCTTT. It yields the protein CASSLWASRNTEAFF.

The J gene is TRBJ2-1, the V gene TRBV5-4, with 10 bases lining up with TRBD2. This CDR3 spans 17 amino acids. Germline CDR1 SGHNT, CDR2 YYREEE (reference sequence). The V gene end was trimmed by 1 base and the J gene end by 12 bases; junction bases not matched to a gene: 16. CDR3 sequence: CASSLLPGLASTEGQFF. In DNA, the CDR3 is TGTGCCAGCAGCTTGTTGCCGGGACTAGCGTCAACTGAGGGGCAGTTCTTC. Full variable domain (missing parts from reference TRBV5-4 and TRBJ2-1): ETGVTQSPTHLIKTRGQQVTLRCSSQSGHNTVSWYQQALGQGPQFIFQYYREEENGRGNFPPRFSGLQFPNYSSELNVNALELDDSALYLCASSLLPGLASTEGQFFGPGTRLTVL.

This chain joins TRBV6-2 or TRBV6-3 and TRBJ2-2; 9 bases are a match to TRBD2. Germline V lookup: CDR1 MNHEY, CDR2 SVGEGT. This CDR3 is 17 amino acids long. Trimming took 0 bases from V and 4 from J; bases not matched to a gene: 6. The CDR3 is CASSYSLAGEGTGELFF. The CDR3 nucleotides read TGTGCCAGCAGTTACTCCTTAGCGGGAGAAGGCACCGGGGAGCTGTTTTTT.

CDR3 sequence: CASSLSKETQYF. CDR3 sequence (DNA): TGCGCCAGCAGCTTGTCAAAAGAGACCCAGTACTTC. V and J are TRBV5-1 and TRBJ2-5; no reliable D call. The V gene lost 1 base and the J gene lost 3 bases, with 4 bases spanning the gap. This CDR3 region has 12 residues. Germline CDR1 and CDR2: SGHRS and YFSETQ.

The rearrangement joins TRBV7-6 to TRBJ1-1, with D unclear. CDR3 length: 15 residues. V was pared by 1 base and J by 0 bases, with 9 bases between. CDR1 and CDR2 (germline): SGHVS, FNYEAQ. The CDR3: CASSLEADLNTEAFF. The CDR3 coding sequence is TGTGCCAGCAGCTTAGAGGCAGACTTGAACACTGAAGCTTTCTTT. The full variable domain, its missing parts supplied by reference TRBV7-6 and TRBJ1-1, is GAGVSQSPRYKVTKRGQDVALRCDPISGHVSLYWYRQALGQGPEFLTYFNYEAQQDKSGLPNDRFSAERPEGSISTLTIQRTEQRDSAMYRCASSLEADLNTEAFFGQGTRLTVV.

A word on this clone: The sample carries other DNA sequences with the same CDR3. This rearrangement joins TRBV18 to TRBJ1-5; D perhaps matches TRBD1 (5 bases). CDR3 length equals 13 residues. V was pared by 3 bases and J by 4 bases, with 7 bases between. Looked up from germline, CDR1 is KGHSH and CDR2 is LQKENI. The CDR3 is CASSPDRNQPQHF. The CDR3 nucleotides read TGTGCCAGCTCACCTGACAGAAATCAGCCCCAGCATTTT.

CDR3 sequence: CASSGLAGPREFTDTQYF. The CDR3 DNA follows: TGTGCCAGCAGTGGACTAGCGGGACCAAGAGAGTTCACAGATACGCAGTATTTT. The chain employs TRBV28 and TRBJ2-3; 12 bases line up with TRBD2. CDR3 size: 18 residues. In germline, CDR1 is MDHEN, CDR2 SYDVKM. The J segment lost 2 bases and the V segment lost 5 bases, leaving 11 bases of the junction unmatched.

This clone was counted between two and nine times. This chain's CDR3 is CASSYSGGGNTIYF. Written as DNA, the CDR3 is TGTGCCAGCAGTTACTCAGGGGGCGGAAACACCATATATTTT. V is TRBV6-6 and J is TRBJ1-3, with 7 bases identical to TRBD1. The CDR3 covers 14 residues. From germline, CDR1 is MNHNY and CDR2 SVGAGI (reference sequence). The trim removed 0 bases at V and 4 bases at J, leaving 0 bases unmatched.

The chain has TRBV5-8 and TRBJ1-4; 8 positions agree with TRBD1. CDR3 length equals 16 residues. Germline V gene data show CDR1 as SGHTS and CDR2 as YDEGEE. With V trimmed by 0 bases and J by 4 bases, 5 bases remained unmatched. CDR3: CASSLGETGDNEKLFF. The CDR3 coding sequence is TGTGCCAGCAGCTTGGGGGAGACAGGGGATAATGAAAAACTGTTTTTT.

Concerning this clone itself: This sample includes further DNA sequences coding for the same CDR3. The CDR3 DNA follows: TGTGCCAGCAGCCCGGGACAGGGGTACACAGATACGCAGTATTTT. Amino acids: CASSPGQGYTDTQYF. This chain connects TRBV27 to TRBJ2-3; the match to TRBD1 covers 10 bases. The germline V gene encodes CDR1 MNHEY and CDR2 SMNVEV (reference sequence). V lost 6 bases to trimming and J lost 2 bases; unmatched junction nucleotides: 5. The CDR3 loop spans 15 amino acids.

The chain is built from TRBV19 and TRBJ1-4, with D perhaps TRBD1 (6 bases). The V gene lost 4 bases and the J gene lost 7 bases, with 10 bases spanning the gap. Germline-derived CDR1 and CDR2 are LNHDA and SQIVND (reference sequence). CDR3 size: 13 residues. CDR3 residues: CASSRQGREKLFF. The CDR3 DNA sequence: TGTGCCAGTAGTAGGCAGGGGCGTGAAAAACTGTTTTTT.

The V call is TRBV2, the J call TRBJ2-7; D is perhaps TRBD2 (6 bases). CDR1 SNHLY and CDR2 FYNNEI come from the germline V gene. V was shortened by 1 base and J by 7 bases, with 11 bases between the two germline ends. This CDR3 is 13 amino acids long. For the CDR3, the DNA is TGTGCCAGCAGTGAAGACCGGGGGTGGGAGCAGTACTTC. It translates to CASSEDRGWEQYF.

This chain joins TRBV9 and TRBJ2-5, with a possible D match to TRBD1 (6 bases). The CDR3 is made up of 13 amino acids. Germline CDR1 SGDLS, CDR2 YYNGEE. The ends were cut back, 3 bases at V and 5 bases at J, with 11 bases in the middle. For the CDR3, the DNA is TGTGCCAGCAGCGGTGGACAGCGGGAGACCCAGTACTTC. This translates into CASSGGQRETQYF.

The V gene is TRBV5-1, the J gene TRBJ2-5; 10 positions match TRBD1. The CDR3 covers 15 residues. CDR1 is SGHRS and CDR2 is YFSETQ in the germline V gene. The J segment lost 4 bases and the V segment lost 4 bases, leaving 7 bases of the junction unmatched. CDR3 sequence (DNA): TGCGCCAGCAGCATGGGACAGGGGAACGGAGAGACCCAGTACTTC. Its translation: CASSMGQGNGETQYF.

V usage is TRBV3-1 (or the pseudogene TRBV3-2) and J usage is TRBJ1-1, with D unclear. Trimming took off 4 bases at V and 4 bases at J, with 10 bases between the two ends. The CDR3 is made up of 13 amino acids. Germline CDR1 reads LGHDT; CDR2 reads YNNKEL (reference sequence). CDR3 sequence (DNA): TGTGCCAGCAGCCCGACCAGGTTCACTGAAGCTTTCTTT. Its protein product is CASSPTRFTEAFF.

The rearrangement uses TRBV3-1 (or the pseudogene TRBV3-2) and TRBJ1-1; D is unclear. The CDR3 spans 14 residues. Germline assignment: CDR1 LGHDT and CDR2 YNNKEL (reference sequence). The ends were cut back, 2 bases at V and 0 bases at J, with 7 bases in the middle. The CDR3 sequence is CASSQQAMNTEAFF. The DNA of the CDR3 is TGTGCCAGCAGCCAACAGGCGATGAACACTGAAGCTTTCTTT.

This sequence joins TRBV10-3 and TRBJ2-7, with 10 bases fitting TRBD1. V was pared by 6 bases and J by 5 bases, with 4 bases of the junction left unmatched. This CDR3 has 13 amino acids. Per the germline V gene, CDR1 is ENHRY and CDR2 is SYGVKD. The CDR3 DNA reads as TGTGCCATCAGGGCCGGGACAGGGGACGAGCAGTACTTC. It yields the protein CAIRAGTGDEQYF.

The chain links TRBV2 to TRBJ1-1; 9 bases fit TRBD1. The CDR3 runs 12 residues. Germline V gene sequence: CDR1 SNHLY, CDR2 FYNNEI. J gave up 7 bases and V 7 bases, and 4 bases lay outside the gene matches. In nucleotides, the CDR3 is TGTGCCAGCACACAGGGGGCGCTTGAAGCTTTCTTT. Translation: CASTQGALEAFF. The variable domain in full, completed from reference TRBV2 and TRBJ1-1, reads EPEVTQTPSHQVTQMGQEVILRCVPISNHLYFYWYRQILGQKVEFLVSFYNNEISEKSEIFDDQFSVERPDGSNFTLKIRSTKLEDSAMYFCASTQGALEAFFGQGTRLTVV.